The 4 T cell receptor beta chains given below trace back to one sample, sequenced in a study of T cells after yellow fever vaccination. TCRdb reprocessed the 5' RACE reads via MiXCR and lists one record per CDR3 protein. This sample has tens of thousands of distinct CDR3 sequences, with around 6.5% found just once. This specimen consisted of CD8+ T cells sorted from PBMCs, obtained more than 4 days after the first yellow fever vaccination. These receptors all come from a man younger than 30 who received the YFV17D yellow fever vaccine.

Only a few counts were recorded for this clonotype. CDR3 loop: CASSRGTGSGNTIYF. The CDR3 DNA reads TGTGCCAGCAGCCGAGGGACAGGCTCTGGAAACACCATATATTTT. The V gene is TRBV11-2, the J gene TRBJ1-3; 8 bases are a match to TRBD1. CDR3 length equals 15 residues. CDR1 is SGHAT, CDR2 FQNNGV, per germline. The J segment lost 0 bases and the V segment lost 5 bases, leaving 3 bases of the junction unmatched.

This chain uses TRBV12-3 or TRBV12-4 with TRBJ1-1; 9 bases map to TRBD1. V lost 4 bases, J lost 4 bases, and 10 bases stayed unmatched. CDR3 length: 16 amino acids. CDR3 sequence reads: CASSSRDREGGTEAFF. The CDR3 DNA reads TGTGCCAGCAGTTCCCGGGACAGGGAGGGAGGCACTGAAGCTTTCTTT.

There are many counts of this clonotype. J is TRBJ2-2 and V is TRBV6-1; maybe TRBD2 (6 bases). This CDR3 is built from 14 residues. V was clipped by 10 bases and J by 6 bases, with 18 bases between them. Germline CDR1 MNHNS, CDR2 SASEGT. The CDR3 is CATERAGVAGELFF. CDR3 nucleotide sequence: TGTGCCACCGAGCGGGCCGGGGTGGCCGGGGAGCTGTTTTTT.

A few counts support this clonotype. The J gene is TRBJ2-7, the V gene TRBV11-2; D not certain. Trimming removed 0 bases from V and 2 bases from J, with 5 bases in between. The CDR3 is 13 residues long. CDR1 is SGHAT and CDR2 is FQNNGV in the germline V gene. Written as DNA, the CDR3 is TGTGCCAGCAGCTTAGAGGTGACCTACGAGCAGTACTTC. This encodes CASSLEVTYEQYF. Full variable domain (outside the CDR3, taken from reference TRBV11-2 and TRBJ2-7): EAGVAQSPRYKIIEKRQSVAFWCNPISGHATLYWYQQILGQGPKLLIQFQNNGVVDDSQLPKDRFSAERLKGVDSTLKIQPAKLEDSAVYLCASSLEVTYEQYFGPGTRLTVT.